This is a list of T cell receptor beta chains from one sample in a study of T cell repertoires in cytomegalovirus infection. TCRdb reprocessed the reads with MiXCR, giving one entry per CDR3 protein. The sample has roughly 500,000 distinct CDR3 sequences; 16% are singletons. The sequenced sample consisted of CD8+ T cells from PBMCs. Source of these receptors: a human donor in good health (CMV status not recorded). Some clones in this sample may be carry-over from other donors' samples. Both conserved end residues are part of each CDR3. D genes are given only for firm matches. Clone size appears in some rows only: once, few, many, or a class for an expanded clone.

>many|NA|TRBJ1-1|TRBV27
TGTGCCAGCGCCCGAGGGGGGGCTCTCACTGAAGCTTTCTTT
CASARGGALTEAFF
>NA|TRBD1|TRBJ2-7|TRBV6-1
TGTGCCAGCAGCCGCCCCCCCCCCCCGCTGGACAGGACCATACTCTACGAGCAGTACTTC
CASSRPPPPLDRTILYEQYF
>few|NA|TRBJ2-1|TRBV2
TGTGCCAGCAGTGTAGCCGGGCTCCACAATGAGCAGTTCTTC
CASSVAGLHNEQFF
>many|NA|TRBJ2-6|TRBV14
TGTGCCAGCAGCCAAGAGGCAGGGGCTGGGGAAGCCGGGGCCAACGTCCTGACTTTC
CASSQEAGAGEAGANVLTF
>many|TRBD1|TRBJ1-5|TRBV19
TGTGCCAGCCTCCGAATTATCGGGACAGGGGGAGGAAGTAGGAGCAATCAGCCCCAGCATTTT
CASLRIIGTGGGSRSNQPQHF
>few|TRBD2|TRBJ2-7|TRBV7-3
TGTGCCAGCAGCTTCGGGACTAGCGGACTCGACGAGCAGTACTTC
CASSFGTSGLDEQYF
>few|TRBD2|TRBJ2-7|TRBV13
TGTGCCAGCAGCCTCGCCGGGACTAGCTCCCTCGAGCAGTACTTC
CASSLAGTSSLEQYF
>few|NA|TRBJ1-1|TRBV12-3/TRBV12-4
TGTGCCAGCAGAGACGGGAACACTGAAGCTTTCTTT
CASRDGNTEAFF
>few|NA|TRBJ2-1|TRBV27
TGTGCCAGCAGTTTCAGGGGGGTCCACAATGAGCAGTTCTTC
CASSFRGVHNEQFF
>NA|NA|TRBJ1-4|TRBV10-3
TGTGCCATCAGTAGCCCTAATGAAAAACTGTTTTTT
CAISSPNEKLFF
>NA|TRBD2|TRBJ2-5|TRBV3-1
TGTGCCAGCAGCCCGGGACTAGCGGGACCTCTGGAGTTCCAGTACTTC
CASSPGLAGPLEFQYF
>NA|TRBD1|TRBJ1-2|TRBV19
TGTGCCAGTAGTACATTGGACAGGGGCTTTGGAGGCTACACCTTC
CASSTLDRGFGGYTF
>few|TRBD1|TRBJ1-1|TRBV20-1
TGCAGTGCTCCAGGGGGGTGGTCCACTGAAGCTTTCTTT
CSAPGGWSTEAFF
>few|NA|TRBJ1-2|TRBV3-1
TGTGCCAGCAGCCAAGTAGGCTTCTATGGCTACACCTTC
CASSQVGFYGYTF
>NA|NA|TRBJ2-7|TRBV10-3
TGTGCCATCAGTGAGTCGAACCAGGACATCTCCTACGAGCAGTACTTC
CAISESNQDISYEQYF
>few|NA|TRBJ2-4|TRBV6-6
TGTGCCAGCAGCCAAAAACAGGGAGCCAAAAACATTCAGTACTTC
CASSQKQGAKNIQYF
>many|TRBD2|TRBJ2-1|TRBV29-1
TGCAGCGTTGGTAGGGCGGGAGTCCTCAATGAGCAGTTCTTC
CSVGRAGVLNEQFF
>NA|TRBD1|TRBJ2-5|TRBV19
TGTGCCAGGAGCACCGGGACAGGGTTCCTGGAGACCCAGTACTTC
CARSTGTGFLETQYF
>NA|TRBD1|TRBJ2-2|TRBV11-1
TGTGCCAGCAGCAATCGACAGGGTATAAGGACCGGGGAGCTGTTTTTT
CASSNRQGIRTGELFF
>NA|TRBD1|TRBJ2-7|TRBV20-1
TGCAGTGCCGTTCTCGCCCGGGACAGGGCTTACGAGCAGTACTTC
CSAVLARDRAYEQYF
>many|NA|TRBJ2-1|TRBV7-8
TGTGCCAGCAGCCCCTGGGTTGGAACGGAAGATTACAATGAGCAGTTCTTC
CASSPWVGTEDYNEQFF
>many|TRBD1|TRBJ2-5|TRBV28
TGTGCCAGCAGTTTATATCGTCGGGGACAGGGGTTTTGGGAGACCCAGTACTTC
CASSLYRRGQGFWETQYF
>few|NA|TRBJ1-1|TRBV5-1
TGCGCCAGCAGCTCACCGGGAGCAGGGGAAACTGAAGCTTTCTTT
CASSSPGAGETEAFF